A selection of T cell receptor beta chains follows, all from one sample in a study of cytomegalovirus exposure and HLA in healthy donors. Only in-frame clones appear in the TCRdb table, and some are missing; sequencing was by immunoSEQ multiplex PCR. This table has about 170,000 clones, around 77% appearing once. Material for sequencing was PBMCs. The receptors stem from a woman aged 30 to 39 in good health and CMV-seropositive. The CDR3 runs from the conserved cysteine through the conserved F or W. Fields, in order: J gene, clone size, V gene, D gene, CDR3 protein, CDR3 DNA. The D gene is left open where the match is weak. The listing skips clone size in some rows; elsewhere it reads once, few, many or a size class.

>TRBJ2-5|NA|TRBV9|NA
CASSVDPQGSLRGGQYF
TGTGCCAGCAGCGTAGACCCGCAGGGGAGTTTAAGGGGGGGCCAGTACTTC
>TRBJ2-1|NA|TRBV14|NA
CASSQDLHSFEEQFF
TGTGCCAGCAGCCAAGATCTGCACAGCTTCGAGGAGCAGTTCTTC
>TRBJ2-5|NA|TRBV9|TRBD2
CASSSGLAGGLETQYF
TGTGCCAGCAGCTCGGGACTAGCGGGGGGGCTGGAGACCCAGTACTTC
>TRBJ1-1|few|TRBV2|TRBD1
CASSAGQGVTEAFF
TGTGCCAGCAGTGCCGGACAGGGGGTCACTGAAGCTTTCTTT
>TRBJ1-6|NA|TRBV5-1|TRBD1
CASSLGPRTGALDSPLHF
TGCGCCAGCAGCTTGGGACCCCGGACAGGGGCCTTGGATTCACCCCTCCACTTT
>TRBJ2-5|NA|TRBV4-1|TRBD1
CASSQDPDRGDETQYF
TGCGCCAGCAGCCAAGATCCTGACAGGGGGGATGAGACCCAGTACTTC
>TRBJ1-3|few|TRBV7-2|NA
CASRTSFSGNTIYF
TGTGCCAGCAGGACAAGCTTCTCTGGAAACACCATATATTTT
>TRBJ1-3|NA|TRBV15|NA
CATTGPGGSGNTIYF
TGTGCCACCACCGGTCCAGGAGGCTCTGGAAACACCATATATTTT
>TRBJ2-1|NA|TRBV5-1|TRBD2
CASSWGTSGGSYNEQFF
TGCGCCAGCAGCTGGGGGACTAGCGGGGGATCCTACAATGAGCAGTTCTTC
>TRBJ2-7|NA|TRBV7-2|NA
CASSFGAGLSHEQYF
TGTGCCAGCAGCTTTGGGGCGGGGCTAAGTCACGAGCAGTACTTC
>TRBJ1-1|NA|TRBV14|NA
CASSQVKGITEAFF
TGTGCCAGCAGCCAAGTGAAGGGGATCACTGAAGCTTTCTTT
>TRBJ1-2|NA|TRBV5-4|NA
CASSDIPDYGYTF
TGTGCCAGCAGCGATATTCCGGACTATGGCTACACCTTC
>TRBJ2-1|NA|TRBV28|NA
CASSLPPLQIYNEQFF
TGTGCCAGCAGTTTACCCCCCCTTCAGATCTACAATGAGCAGTTCTTC
>TRBJ1-1|NA|TRBV7-9|TRBD1
CASSRPRGFTEAFF
TGTGCCAGCAGCCGGCCCAGGGGGTTCACTGAAGCTTTCTTT
>TRBJ1-1|NA|TRBV6-5|TRBD1
CASYDRGNTEAFF
TGTGCCAGCTATGACAGGGGAAACACTGAAGCTTTCTTT
>TRBJ1-2|NA|TRBV28|NA
CAARKNGGYTF
TGTGCCGCCAGGAAGAATGGTGGCTACACCTTC
>TRBJ2-3|NA|TRBV27|TRBD2
CASGPRSGRYNTDTQYF
TGTGCCAGCGGTCCCCGAAGCGGGAGGTATAACACAGATACGCAGTATTTT